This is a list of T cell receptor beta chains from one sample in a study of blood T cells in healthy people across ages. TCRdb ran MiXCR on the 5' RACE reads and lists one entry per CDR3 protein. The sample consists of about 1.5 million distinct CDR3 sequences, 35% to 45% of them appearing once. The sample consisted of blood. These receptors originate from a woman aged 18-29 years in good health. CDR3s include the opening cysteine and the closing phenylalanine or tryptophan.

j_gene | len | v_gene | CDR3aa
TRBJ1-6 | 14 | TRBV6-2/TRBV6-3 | CASSGDRRNSPLHF
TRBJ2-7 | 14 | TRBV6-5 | CASSHRDRSGEQYF
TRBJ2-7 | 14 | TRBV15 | CATSREGTSWEQYF
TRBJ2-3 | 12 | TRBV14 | CASSQRQVVQYF
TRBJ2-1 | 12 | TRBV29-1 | CSVEDRYNEQFF
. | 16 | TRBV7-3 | CASSSLTSGDYNEQYF
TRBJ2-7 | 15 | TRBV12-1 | CASSFARTQHYEQYF
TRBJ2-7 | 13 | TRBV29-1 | CSGRVAGYHEQYF
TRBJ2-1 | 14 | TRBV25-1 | CASSVLAGGNEQFF
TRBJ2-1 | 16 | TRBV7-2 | CASSRQTRSSYNEQFF
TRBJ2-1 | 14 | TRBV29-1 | CSGTEGAGWNEQFF
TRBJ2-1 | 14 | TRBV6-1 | CASTLAGTYNEQFF
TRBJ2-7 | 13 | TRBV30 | CAGERDNSYEQYF